The following is a TCR beta chain sequence with its context. These data belong to a study of blood T cell repertoires in COVID-19. Study background: Samples came from the United States, Italy and Spain, spanning acute and convalescent COVID-19. T cells, B-cell-depleted T cells, or PBMCs provided the cDNA or gDNA that served as material.

Germline V gene sequence: CDR1 LGHDT, CDR2 YNNKEL (reference sequence). The V end was cut by 4 bases, the J end by 7 bases, with 22 bases between. The CDR3 covers 16 residues. Repertoires were generated with immunoSEQ multiplex PCR, while TCRdb's copy carries only in-frame clones and drops some. The sample lists approximately 90,000 clones, about two thirds occurring once. This sequence originates from a woman of 80 years or more with acute or convalescent COVID-19. The specimen sequenced was peripheral blood. This chain joins TRBV3-1 (or the pseudogene TRBV3-2) and TRBJ1-2; tentative D call: TRBD1 (6 bases). The CDR3 reads CASSRDMGRAMAGYTF. The CDR3 nucleotides are TGTGCCAGCAGCCGGGACATGGGAAGAGCTATGGCTGGCTACACCTTC.